One TCR beta chain is described in this entry. Using immunoSEQ multiplex PCR, the repertoire was profiled, and TCRdb retains in-frame clones only, with some absent. The sample shows nearly 350,000 clones, about 89% of them seen only once. This sample was included in a study of blood T cell repertoires in COVID-19. The germline V gene encodes CDR1 KGHDR and CDR2 SFDVKD. J was trimmed by 7 bases and V by 4 bases; bases with no gene match: 5. The CDR3 runs 14 residues. The chain links TRBV24-1 to TRBJ2-1; TRBD2 aligns across 8 bases. What was sequenced was peripheral blood. The sequence was collected from a woman in her 50s with COVID-19, enrolled during active disease. Written as DNA, the CDR3 is TGTGCCACCAGTGACCCCGGGACTAGTAATGAGCAGTTCTTC. Its translation: CATSDPGTSNEQFF.